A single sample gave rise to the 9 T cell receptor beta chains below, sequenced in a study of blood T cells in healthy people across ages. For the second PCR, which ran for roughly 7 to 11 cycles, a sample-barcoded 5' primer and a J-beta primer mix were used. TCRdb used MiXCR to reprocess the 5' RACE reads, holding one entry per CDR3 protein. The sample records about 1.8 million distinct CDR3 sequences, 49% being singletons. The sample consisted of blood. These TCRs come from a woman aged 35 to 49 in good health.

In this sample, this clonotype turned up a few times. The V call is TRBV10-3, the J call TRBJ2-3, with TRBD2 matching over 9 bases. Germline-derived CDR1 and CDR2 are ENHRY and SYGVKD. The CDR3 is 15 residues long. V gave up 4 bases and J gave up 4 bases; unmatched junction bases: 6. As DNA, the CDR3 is TGTGCCATCAGTGGAGGCGGGGGGGCCCCAGATACGCAGTATTTT. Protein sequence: CAISGGGGAPDTQYF.

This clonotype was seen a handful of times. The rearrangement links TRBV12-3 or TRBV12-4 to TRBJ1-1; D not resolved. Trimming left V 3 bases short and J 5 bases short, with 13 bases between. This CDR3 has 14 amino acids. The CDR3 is CASSFEGLGTEAFF. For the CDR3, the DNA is TGTGCCAGCAGTTTCGAGGGATTGGGTACTGAAGCTTTCTTT.

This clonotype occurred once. CDR3 sequence reads: CSGRERKTQYF. The CDR3 region has the DNA TGCAGTGGAAGGGAACGGAAGACCCAGTACTTC. J is TRBJ2-5 and V is TRBV20-1; the D is unclear. The CDR3 totals 11 residues. Germline values: CDR1 DFQATT, CDR2 SNEGSKA (reference sequence). Trimming shortened V by 7 bases and J by 6 bases, and 12 bases separated the two germline ends.

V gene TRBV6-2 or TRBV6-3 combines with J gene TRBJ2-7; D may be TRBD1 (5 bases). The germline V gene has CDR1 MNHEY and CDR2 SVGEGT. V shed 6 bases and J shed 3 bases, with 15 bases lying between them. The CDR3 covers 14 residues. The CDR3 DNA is TGTGCCAGCAGCGAGGCAGGGCCGAACTACGAGCAGTACTTC. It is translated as CASSEAGPNYEQYF.

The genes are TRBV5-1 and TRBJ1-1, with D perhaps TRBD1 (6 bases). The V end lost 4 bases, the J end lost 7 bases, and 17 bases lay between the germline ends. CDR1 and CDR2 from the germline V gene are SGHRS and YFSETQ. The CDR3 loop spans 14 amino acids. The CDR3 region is CASSAQGYQYEAFF. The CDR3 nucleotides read TGCGCCAGCAGCGCACAGGGTTACCAATATGAAGCTTTCTTT.

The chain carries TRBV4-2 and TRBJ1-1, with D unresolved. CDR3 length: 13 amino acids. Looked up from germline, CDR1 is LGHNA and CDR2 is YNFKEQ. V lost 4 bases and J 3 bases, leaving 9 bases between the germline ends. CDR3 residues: CASSPTLDTEAFF. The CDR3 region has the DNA TGTGCCAGCAGCCCCACGTTGGACACTGAAGCTTTCTTT.

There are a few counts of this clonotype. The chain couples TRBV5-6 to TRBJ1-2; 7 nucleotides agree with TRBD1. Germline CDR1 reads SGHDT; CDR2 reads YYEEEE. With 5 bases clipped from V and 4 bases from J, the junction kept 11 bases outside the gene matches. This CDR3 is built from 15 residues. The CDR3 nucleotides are TGTGCCAGCAGTTTACAGGGGCAGAAGATCTATGGCTACACCTTC. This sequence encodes CASSLQGQKIYGYTF.

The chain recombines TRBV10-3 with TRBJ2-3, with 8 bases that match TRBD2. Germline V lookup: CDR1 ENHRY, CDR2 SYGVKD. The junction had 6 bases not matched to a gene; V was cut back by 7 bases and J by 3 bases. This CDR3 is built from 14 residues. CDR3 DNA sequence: TGTGCCATCAACAACGGGGGGGGAACAGATACGCAGTATTTT. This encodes CAINNGGGTDTQYF.

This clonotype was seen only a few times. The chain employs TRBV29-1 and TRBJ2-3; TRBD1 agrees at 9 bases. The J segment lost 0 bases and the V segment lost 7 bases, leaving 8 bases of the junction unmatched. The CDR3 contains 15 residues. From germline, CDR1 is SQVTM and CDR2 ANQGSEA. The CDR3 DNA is TGCAGCGGGGTAGGGACAGGGACTAGCACAGATACGCAGTATTTT. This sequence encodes CSGVGTGTSTDTQYF.